This entry describes one TCR beta chain. The antigen remains unidentified. Sequenced by immunoSEQ multiplex PCR; TCRdb stores in-frame clones only, minus some. The sample yields about 2,100,000 clones, under 95% seen once. The source of the sample is a study of shared clonotypes between healthy human individuals. Naive CD8 cells lacked CD45RO and underwent positive selection for CCR7, leaving out terminally differentiated effector memory CD45RA+ cells. General study findings and limits: Few donors limited the genetic and exposure-history diversity represented.

V lost 0 bases, J lost 6 bases, and 18 bases lay in between. Germline CDR1 reads GTSNPN; CDR2 reads SVGIG (reference sequence). The CDR3 loop spans 15 amino acids. The sequencing input was naive CD8+ T cells from PBMCs. This TCR derives from a man between 18 and 29 years old in good health. Some clones in this sample may be carry-over from other donors' samples. This sequence joins TRBV30 and TRBJ2-7; tentative D call: TRBD2 (5 bases). CDR3 DNA sequence: TGTGCCTGGAGTGTAGTCGCGCGGGCTCGAGGCGAGCAGTACTTC. It yields the protein CAWSVVARARGEQYF.